This T cell receptor (beta chain) was found in a study of spatial heterogeneity in lung cancer. Germline lookup yields CDR1 SGDLS and CDR2 YYNGEE. The J segment lost 1 base and the V segment lost 4 bases, leaving 5 bases of the junction unmatched. The CDR3 covers 16 residues. Time point defined: sample taken at primary tumor resection. Whole RNA, isolated from tumor, nontumor lung or frozen PBMC, was sequenced without prior sorting. In TCRdb, the 5' RACE reads were re-called with MiXCR into one record per CDR3 protein. The sample has 10,000 to 15,000 distinct CDR3 sequences, 14% seen once. This receptor was identified in a male donor with early-stage non-small cell lung cancer. V is TRBV9 and J is TRBJ2-5; the match to TRBD2 covers 12 bases. Specimen: PBMCs, collected at surgery. CDR3 sequence (DNA): TGTGCCAGCAGCCTAACTAGCGGGGGGCCCCAAGAGACCCAGTACTTC. This codes for CASSLTSGGPQETQYF.